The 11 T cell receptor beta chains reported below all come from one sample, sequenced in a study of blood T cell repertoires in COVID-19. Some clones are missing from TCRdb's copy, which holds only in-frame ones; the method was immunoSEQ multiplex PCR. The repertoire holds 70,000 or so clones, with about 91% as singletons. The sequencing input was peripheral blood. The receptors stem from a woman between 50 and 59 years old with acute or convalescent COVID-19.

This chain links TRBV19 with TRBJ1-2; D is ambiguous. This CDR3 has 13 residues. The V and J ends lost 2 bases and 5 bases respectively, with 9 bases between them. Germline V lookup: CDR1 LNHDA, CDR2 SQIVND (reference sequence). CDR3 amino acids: CASSINSPYGYTF. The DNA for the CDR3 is TGTGCCAGTAGTATAAACAGTCCATATGGCTACACCTTC.

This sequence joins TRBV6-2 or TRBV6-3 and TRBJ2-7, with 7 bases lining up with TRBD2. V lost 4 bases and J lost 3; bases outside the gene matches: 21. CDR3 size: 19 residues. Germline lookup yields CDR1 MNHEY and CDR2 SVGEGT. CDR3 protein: CASSSQSRRAPGGSYEQYF. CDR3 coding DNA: TGTGCCAGCAGTTCCCAGAGCCGCAGGGCCCCGGGGGGTAGCTACGAGCAGTACTTC.

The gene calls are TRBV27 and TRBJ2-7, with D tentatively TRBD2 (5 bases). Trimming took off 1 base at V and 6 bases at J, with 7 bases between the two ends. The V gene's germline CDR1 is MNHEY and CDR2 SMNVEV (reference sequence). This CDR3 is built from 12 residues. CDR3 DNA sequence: TGTGCCAGCAGTTTATTCGGGGTCGAGCAGTACTTC. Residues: CASSLFGVEQYF.

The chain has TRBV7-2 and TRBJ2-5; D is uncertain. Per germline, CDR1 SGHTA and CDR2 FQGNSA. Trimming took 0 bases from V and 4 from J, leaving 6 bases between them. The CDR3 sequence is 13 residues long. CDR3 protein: CASSLADRETQYF. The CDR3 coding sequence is TGTGCCAGCAGCTTAGCCGATAGAGAGACCCAGTACTTC.

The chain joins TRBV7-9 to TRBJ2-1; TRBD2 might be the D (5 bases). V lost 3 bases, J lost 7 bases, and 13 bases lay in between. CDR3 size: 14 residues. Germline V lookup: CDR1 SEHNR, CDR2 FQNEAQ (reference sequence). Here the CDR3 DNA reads TGTGCCAGCAGCTTCCTGCTTAGCGAGAATGAGCAGTTCTTC. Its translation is CASSFLLSENEQFF. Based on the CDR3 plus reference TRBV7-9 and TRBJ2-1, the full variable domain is DTGVSQNPRHKITKRGQNVTFRCDPISEHNRLYWYRQTLGQGPEFLTYFQNEAQLEKSRLLSDRFSAERPKGSFSTLEIQRTEQGDSAMYLCASSFLLSENEQFFGPGTRLTVL.

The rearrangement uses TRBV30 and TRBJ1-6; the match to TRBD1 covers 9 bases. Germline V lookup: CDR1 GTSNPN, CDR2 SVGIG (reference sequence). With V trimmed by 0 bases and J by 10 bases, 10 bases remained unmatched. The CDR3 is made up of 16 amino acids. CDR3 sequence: CAWSVGPVTGGSPLHF. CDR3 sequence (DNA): TGTGCCTGGAGTGTAGGGCCAGTGACAGGGGGGTCACCCCTCCACTTT.

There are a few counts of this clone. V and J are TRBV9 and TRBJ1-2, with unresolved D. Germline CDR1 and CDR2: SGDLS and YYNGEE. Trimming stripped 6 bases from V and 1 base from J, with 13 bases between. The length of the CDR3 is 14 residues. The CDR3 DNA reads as TGTGCCAGCAACCCCTCGACAAGTAACTATGGCTACACCTTC. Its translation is CASNPSTSNYGYTF.

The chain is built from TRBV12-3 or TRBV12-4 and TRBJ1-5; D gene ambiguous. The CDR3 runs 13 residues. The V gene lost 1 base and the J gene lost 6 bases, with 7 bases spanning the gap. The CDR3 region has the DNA TGTGCCAGCAGTTTAGGGGAGCGTCAGCCCCAGCATTTT. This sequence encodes CASSLGERQPQHF.

The CDR3 region has the DNA TGCGCCAGCAGCTGGCAGGGGAGCGATGGCTACACCTTC. This encodes CASSWQGSDGYTF. V and J are TRBV5-1 and TRBJ1-2, with D tentatively TRBD1 (6 bases). Deletions cut 3 bases from V and 6 bases from J, with 12 bases between. The CDR3 covers 13 residues. The germline gives CDR1 SGHRS, CDR2 YFSETQ.

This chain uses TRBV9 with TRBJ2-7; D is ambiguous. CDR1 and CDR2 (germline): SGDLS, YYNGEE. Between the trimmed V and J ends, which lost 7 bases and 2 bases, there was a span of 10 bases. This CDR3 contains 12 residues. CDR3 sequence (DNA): TGTGCCAGCGGTGCTACTGCCTACGAGCAGTACTTC. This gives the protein CASGATAYEQYF.

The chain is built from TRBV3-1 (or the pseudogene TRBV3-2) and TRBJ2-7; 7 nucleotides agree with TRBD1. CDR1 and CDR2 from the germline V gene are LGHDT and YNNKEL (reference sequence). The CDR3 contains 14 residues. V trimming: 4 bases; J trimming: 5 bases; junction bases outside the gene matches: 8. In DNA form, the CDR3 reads TGTGCCAGCAGCCTAGGGGGCGCTTTCAACGAGCAGTACTTC. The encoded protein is CASSLGGAFNEQYF.